This T cell receptor (beta chain) was found in a study of tumor-infiltrating lymphocytes in primary liver carcinoma. Germline DNA was also extracted, while the blood RNA originated from unsorted whole blood. Reverse transcription of approximately 500 ng total RNA with a constant-region primer produced TCR beta cDNA. Library construction for TCR beta comprised three nested multiplex PCR rounds performed with slightly modified ARM-PCR. Researchers ran the first two PCR rounds for ten to eleven cycles each with TRBV1-TRBV30 forward primers and a C-beta reverse primer. TCRdb redid the calling of the multiplex PCR reads with MiXCR, one entry per CDR3 protein. The sample has about 180,000 distinct CDR3 sequences; approximately 60% are singletons. This clonotype showed up many times. CDR1 and CDR2 from the germline V gene are SGHAT and FQNNGV. V was trimmed by 4 bases and J by 9 bases, leaving 16 bases between them. The CDR3 loop spans 14 amino acids.

The receptor was isolated from a man aged 40-49 years with primary liver carcinoma and hepatitis B virus infection. The rearrangement uses TRBV11-2 and TRBJ2-1; D gene ambiguous. Sequencing was performed on peripheral blood. The CDR3 bases are TGTGCCAGCAGCTCAACACCCTTACTGACTGAGCAGTTCTTC. It encodes CASSSTPLLTEQFF.